The source of this T cell receptor beta chain is a study of T cells after yellow fever vaccination. Study-level background: Low-cell-number fractions were prepared with SMART-Seq v4 Ultra Low Input.

This clonotype was counted ten times or more. As yet, its antigen is unknown. The germline CDR1 and CDR2 sequences are DFQATT and SNEGSKA (reference sequence). CDR3 length: 12 amino acids. V was shortened by 3 bases and J by 0 bases, with 6 bases between the two germline ends. Findings of the study overall: Detected again after the booster were most primary-vaccination clones, at 95% to 97% CD4 and 70% to 90% CD8. Bulk-population clonotypes that are abundant could appear as contaminants in FACS-sorted repertoires.

Researchers made TCR cDNA using 5'RACE template switching, and this step added a universal primer site and UMIs. TCRdb independently ran MiXCR on the 5' RACE reads; one entry per CDR3 protein. The top ten hold approximately 0.87% of the sample, which has 200,000 to 250,000 distinct CDR3 sequences, about 7.1% seen once. The J gene is TRBJ2-7, the V gene TRBV20-1, with D hard to call. The source was CD4+ T cells sorted from PBMCs, collected 15 days after the yellow fever booster vaccination. This receptor was taken from a man aged 25-45 years who received the YFV17D yellow fever vaccine. Here the CDR3 reads CSASLSSYEQYF. Here the CDR3 DNA reads TGCAGTGCTAGTCTAAGCTCCTACGAGCAGTACTTC.